Described below is a single T cell receptor beta chain sequence and its context. Unsorted material relied on about 90 million PBMCs as the source of genomic DNA. The data were taken from a study of shared clonotypes between healthy human individuals. This CDR3 contains 14 residues. Germline-derived CDR1 and CDR2 are SNHLY and FYNNEI. Trimming pared 3 bases from V and 4 bases from J, leaving 12 bases between. Some clones are missing from TCRdb's copy, which holds only in-frame ones; the method was immunoSEQ multiplex PCR. The table includes 500,000 to 650,000 clones, roughly four fifths detected once. This rearrangement joins TRBV2 to TRBJ1-1, with no clear D. Source material: PBMCs. The source of this sequence is a middle-aged woman in good health. Some clones in this sample may be carry-over from other donors' samples. The CDR3 reads CASSDLRSATEAFF. For the CDR3, the DNA is TGTGCCAGCAGTGATCTGAGGTCGGCCACTGAAGCTTTCTTT.